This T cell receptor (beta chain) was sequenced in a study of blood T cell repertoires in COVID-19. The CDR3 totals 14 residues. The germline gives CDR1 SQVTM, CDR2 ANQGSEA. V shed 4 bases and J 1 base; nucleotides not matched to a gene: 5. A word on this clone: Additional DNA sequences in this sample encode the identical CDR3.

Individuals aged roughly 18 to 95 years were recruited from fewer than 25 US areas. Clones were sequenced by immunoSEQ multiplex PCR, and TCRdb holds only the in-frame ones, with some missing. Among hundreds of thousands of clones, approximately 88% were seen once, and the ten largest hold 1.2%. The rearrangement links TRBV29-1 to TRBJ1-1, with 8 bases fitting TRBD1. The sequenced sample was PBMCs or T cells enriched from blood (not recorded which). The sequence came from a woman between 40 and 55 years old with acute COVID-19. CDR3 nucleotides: TGCAGCGTTGCACCGGGACAGGCGAACACTGAAGCTTTCTTT. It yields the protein CSVAPGQANTEAFF.